This TCR beta chain was sequenced during a study of T cells in Graves' hyperthyroidism and ophthalmopathy. Exclusion criteria comprised uncontrolled infection, other autoimmune disease, pregnancy or lactation. There were TCR beta CDR3 regions amplified from RNA transcripts. The HTBI primer set was used in a first-round RT-PCR of the TCR CDR3. A single record per CDR3 protein comes from TCRdb applying MiXCR to the multiplex PCR reads. The sample lists around 760,000 distinct CDR3 sequences; roughly 32% were seen once. This CDR3 contains 15 residues. The V end was cut by 4 bases, the J end by 6 bases, with 18 bases between. Germline-derived CDR1 and CDR2 are SGHVS and FQNEAQ.

The specimen sequenced was blood. The clonotype was recovered from a woman aged 40 to 50 with Graves' hyperthyroidism. This chain links TRBV7-8 with TRBJ1-2; a weak D match, TRBD1 (6 bases). CDR3 DNA: TGTGCCAGCAGCTCCGGGACACCCTTAGGAAATGGCTACACCTTC. Translating it yields CASSSGTPLGNGYTF.